This TCR beta chain was recorded in a study of cytomegalovirus exposure and HLA in healthy donors. This CDR3 region has 13 residues. Germline V gene lookup returns CDR1 SGHRS and CDR2 YFSETQ. Regarding this clone: Its antigen is not identified. The junction shows a germline mismatch at one end, possibly a read error.

PCR employed 60 Vbeta and 13 Jbeta primers. Assay: immunoSEQ multiplex PCR; the TCRdb copy retains only in-frame clones and omits some. Of 130,000 or so clones in the sample, approximately 66% are singletons; the top ten hold about 8%. Healthy donors of bone marrow made up the group. Study findings and constraints: The likely origin of a cluster of highly shared sequence variants was a sequencing artifact.

This TCR derives from a woman between 35 and 50 years old in good health and CMV-seropositive. Material: PBMCs. V and J are TRBV5-1 and TRBJ1-2; D is perhaps TRBD1 (5 bases). The CDR3 DNA follows: TGCGCCAGCAGCTTGGCCGCAGGGTATGGCTACCCCTTC. This translates into CASSLAAGYGYPF.